The clone carrying this T cell receptor (beta chain) was observed many times. The data originate from a study of low-dose radiotherapy and immunotherapy resistance in tumors. Documented time point: after trial treatment. Treatment reported: LDRT plus nivolumab, ipilimumab, low-dose cyclophosphamide and aspirin (RACIN trial). Alpha and beta chains were covered, as first-strand cDNA relied on TRAV- and TRBV-specific primers. Amplification, which lasted around 18 PCR cycles, used a constant-region primer and V-primer adapter to amplify TCRs. One entry per CDR3 protein, called by TCRdb with MiXCR from the reads. The sample includes tens of thousands of distinct CDR3 sequences, about 25% of them seen just once. The CDR3 is 14 residues long. Looked up from germline, CDR1 is SGHAT and CDR2 is FQNNGV. V lost 2 bases and J 2 bases, leaving 10 bases between the germline ends.

Sequenced material: PBMCs, taken after low-dose radiotherapy plus immunotherapy. J is TRBJ2-7 and V is TRBV11-2; D uncertain. The receptor comes from a male donor with prostate cancer. The CDR3 coding sequence is TGTGCCAGCAGCTTACGGCGGCAGGCCTACGAGCAGTACTTC. Its translation: CASSLRRQAYEQYF.